This is a list of T cell receptor beta chains from one sample in a study of blood T cell repertoires in COVID-19. This table comes from immunoSEQ multiplex PCR, and its TCRdb copy is limited to in-frame clones, with some not included. The sample shows hundreds of thousands of clones, around 87% of them seen only once. The sequencing input was peripheral blood. Every receptor here comes from a woman aged 60-75 years with COVID-19, enrolled during active disease. Each CDR3 is given with its conserved first and last residue. Each record gives: J gene, V gene, CDR3 protein.

J gene: TRBJ1-3; V gene: TRBV10-3; CDR3 protein: CAISAGTGGTIYF
J gene: TRBJ1-1; V gene: TRBV7-9; CDR3 protein: CASSNDREAFF
J gene: TRBJ2-7; V gene: TRBV19; CDR3 protein: CASSQQGTGEQYF
J gene: TRBJ2-6; V gene: TRBV5-8; CDR3 protein: CASSLGGLSGANVLTF
J gene: TRBJ1-1; V gene: TRBV18; CDR3 protein: CASSPVVYTEAFF
J gene: TRBJ2-5; V gene: TRBV27; CDR3 protein: CASSSIIAGGRETQYF
J gene: TRBJ1-1; V gene: TRBV19; CDR3 protein: CATGLGNTEAFF
J gene: TRBJ1-4; V gene: TRBV9; CDR3 protein: CASSVLDRAGNEKLFF
J gene: TRBJ1-2; V gene: TRBV19; CDR3 protein: CASTLTAFYGYTF
J gene: TRBJ1-2; V gene: TRBV5-6; CDR3 protein: CASSLDRVGGYTF
J gene: TRBJ2-3; V gene: TRBV6-5; CDR3 protein: CAIKGPGGGDTQYF
J gene: TRBJ2-7; V gene: TRBV5-3; CDR3 protein: CARPGSSGEQYF
J gene: TRBJ2-5; V gene: TRBV27; CDR3 protein: CASRNNRGWETQYF
J gene: TRBJ2-2; V gene: TRBV7-7; CDR3 protein: CASSPRTGPNTGELFF
J gene: TRBJ2-1; V gene: TRBV5-1; CDR3 protein: CASEPGQGSWGLYNEQFF
J gene: TRBJ1-1; V gene: TRBV5-1; CDR3 protein: CASSLTGDAFF
J gene: TRBJ1-2; V gene: TRBV6-5; CDR3 protein: CASRRTGTYGYTF
J gene: TRBJ2-5; V gene: TRBV19; CDR3 protein: CASSLRQPQETQYF
J gene: TRBJ1-1; V gene: TRBV11-2; CDR3 protein: CASSIGPTGPTEAFF
J gene: TRBJ1-5; V gene: TRBV2; CDR3 protein: CASSEGVYSNQPQHF
J gene: TRBJ2-7; V gene: TRBV19; CDR3 protein: CASSRQGRYEQYF
J gene: TRBJ2-7; V gene: TRBV7-2; CDR3 protein: CASSLDLEQYF
J gene: TRBJ2-1; V gene: TRBV11-2; CDR3 protein: CASSFPGSPNEQFF
J gene: TRBJ1-2; V gene: TRBV6-5; CDR3 protein: CASRKDPRVSDGYTF
J gene: TRBJ2-7; V gene: TRBV18; CDR3 protein: CASSPMTGYNGEQYF
J gene: TRBJ2-1; V gene: TRBV9; CDR3 protein: CASSDPPSAGGYNEQFF
J gene: TRBJ2-1; V gene: TRBV9; CDR3 protein: CASSQTSGSYNEQFF
J gene: TRBJ2-5; V gene: TRBV24-1; CDR3 protein: CATSAAGQETQYF
J gene: TRBJ1-2; V gene: TRBV6-5; CDR3 protein: CASSSGQGFYGYTF
J gene: TRBJ1-2; V gene: TRBV3-1/TRBV3-2; CDR3 protein: CASTKIQTGLDGYTF
J gene: TRBJ2-7; V gene: TRBV5-1; CDR3 protein: CASRNSWTSGSYEQYF
J gene: TRBJ2-5; V gene: TRBV7-9; CDR3 protein: CASSNREETQYF
J gene: TRBJ2-3; V gene: TRBV11-2; CDR3 protein: CASSATSMGSDTQYF
J gene: TRBJ2-3; V gene: TRBV5-1; CDR3 protein: CASSLRRGYTDTQYF
J gene: TRBJ1-1; V gene: TRBV18; CDR3 protein: CASSPPPGLNTEAFF
J gene: TRBJ1-2; V gene: TRBV15; CDR3 protein: CATGDSHWYGYTF
J gene: TRBJ2-1; V gene: TRBV6-6; CDR3 protein: CASSRQSYNEQFF
J gene: TRBJ1-1; V gene: TRBV2; CDR3 protein: CASRGTGVLEAFF
J gene: TRBJ1-1; V gene: TRBV7-3; CDR3 protein: CASSQTGGRNTEAFF
J gene: TRBJ2-5; V gene: TRBV3-1/TRBV3-2; CDR3 protein: CASSPIGGGPETQYF
J gene: TRBJ1-2; V gene: TRBV7-7; CDR3 protein: CASSFEGWNGYTF
J gene: TRBJ1-1; V gene: TRBV7-6; CDR3 protein: CASSQIRGFGTEAFF
J gene: TRBJ2-7; V gene: TRBV5-4; CDR3 protein: CASSRDRVFPYEQYF
J gene: TRBJ1-5; V gene: TRBV18; CDR3 protein: CASSPADNQPQHF
J gene: TRBJ1-1; V gene: TRBV6-5; CDR3 protein: CASTGSGGWTEAFF
J gene: TRBJ1-4; V gene: TRBV7-9; CDR3 protein: CASSSNRGEKLFF
J gene: TRBJ1-1; V gene: TRBV10-1; CDR3 protein: CASSEQIMNTEAFF
J gene: TRBJ2-2; V gene: TRBV15; CDR3 protein: CATTTPLLTGGELFF
J gene: TRBJ1-1; V gene: TRBV11-2; CDR3 protein: CASRTGVNTEAFF
J gene: TRBJ2-4; V gene: TRBV6-5; CDR3 protein: CASSPRKNIQYF
J gene: TRBJ1-4; V gene: TRBV5-6; CDR3 protein: CASSRTGPATNEKLFF
J gene: TRBJ2-1; V gene: TRBV7-6; CDR3 protein: CASSLAPGLTLHEQFF